This TCR beta chain comes out of a study of cytomegalovirus exposure and HLA in healthy donors. Germline CDR1 reads SGHTA; CDR2 reads FQGNSA. V lost 3 bases to trimming and J lost 4 bases, with 11 bases between them. CDR3 length: 14 amino acids. Notes on the study in general: Reports described diagnosis of cytomegalovirus status by the classifier as highly specific and sensitive. TCR beta V segments were, for the most part, productive about 87% or about 30% of the time in an earlier analysis. In a later analysis, V- and J-gene trimming of beta chains associated with a DCLRE1C missense variant, replicated independently.

PCR primers comprised 60 Vbeta and 13 Jbeta primers. TCRdb keeps only in-frame clones here, not all; method: immunoSEQ multiplex PCR. The data show about 77,000 clones, about 84% seen once. Regarding this clone: Its cognate antigen is unknown.

The clonotype comes from a man between 35 and 55 years old in good health and CMV-seronegative. The chain couples TRBV7-2 to TRBJ2-3; D is perhaps TRBD1 (6 bases). Sequenced material: PBMCs. The DNA for the CDR3 is TGTGCCAGCAGCTTTTCACAGGGTCCAGATACGCAGTATTTT. Its protein product is CASSFSQGPDTQYF.